The 26 T cell receptor beta chains reported below all come from one sample, sequenced in a study of T-cell reconstitution after alpha-beta-depleted transplantation in children listed by TCRdb under 2016. Library prep was done by PCR. TCRdb records Illumina HiSeq 2500 as the sequencer. To normalize quantification of the TCRbeta repertoire, the TCR libraries were built with molecular barcoding that relied on unique molecular identifiers. TCRdb handled the public reads itself, with Q25 trimming in fastp and clone calling in MiXCR, and kept productive beta chains. Merged by CDR3 protein, the rows form single entries marked with the most common genes and DNA. In this sample the table shows 400,000 to 500,000 distinct CDR3 sequences, around 9.9% of which occur a single time. The biggest ten clones account for approximately 5% of the sample. The sequencing here drew on PBMCs from the stem cell graft donor, taken from the stem cell graft. The origin of the receptors is a human donor who donated a stem cell graft to a child with acute myeloid leukemia.

The V gene is TRBV5-1, the J gene TRBJ2-5; D remains ambiguous. Germline loops: CDR1 SGHRS, CDR2 YFSETQ. The V end lost 6 bases, the J end lost 0 bases, and 6 bases lay between the germline ends. The CDR3 length is 12 residues. In DNA form, the CDR3 reads TGCGCCAGCACCCGTAACCAAGAGACCCAGTACTTC. Translated: CASTRNQETQYF.

The J gene is TRBJ2-1, the V gene TRBV29-1; D gene uncertain. This CDR3 has 12 residues. Trimming removed 4 bases at V and 6 bases at J, with 10 bases between. In germline, CDR1 is SQVTM, CDR2 ANQGSEA. CDR3 in amino acids: CSVVLGSNEQFF. The CDR3, as DNA: TGCAGCGTTGTTTTGGGGTCCAATGAGCAGTTCTTC.

This clonotype was seen more than once but under ten times. The chain couples TRBV5-1 to TRBJ2-7; 7 bases match TRBD1. Trimming removed 0 bases from V and 5 bases from J; junction bases left unmatched: 11. Germline CDR1 reads SGHRS; CDR2 reads YFSETQ. The CDR3 runs to 16 residues. The CDR3 loop is CASSLAVTGSIDEQYF. The CDR3 DNA sequence: TGCGCCAGCAGCTTGGCCGTGACAGGGTCGATCGACGAGCAGTACTTC.

The V gene is TRBV27, the J gene TRBJ1-5, with 8 bases matching TRBD1. V lost 5 bases and J lost 7; bases outside the gene matches: 13. This CDR3 comprises 16 residues. Germline CDR1 MNHEY, CDR2 SMNVEV (reference sequence). CDR3 residues: CASSPWAGTGLQPQHF. Here the CDR3 DNA reads TGTGCCAGCAGTCCCTGGGCAGGGACAGGTCTACAGCCCCAGCATTTT.

CDR3 nucleotide sequence: TGTGCCAGCAGCCAAGGGACTAGCGGGAGGGCTAGCACAGATACGCAGTATTTT. This gives the protein CASSQGTSGRASTDTQYF. V is TRBV14 and J is TRBJ2-3, with 15 positions matching TRBD2. CDR1 SGHDN and CDR2 FVKESK come from the germline V gene. V lost 1 base to trimming and J lost 0 bases; unmatched junction nucleotides: 2. The CDR3 has 18 amino acids. The full variable domain, rest sourced from reference TRBV14 and TRBJ2-3, is EAGVTQFPSHSVIEKGQTVTLRCDPISGHDNLYWYRRVMGKEIKFLLHFVKESKQDESGMPNNRFLAERTGGTYSTLKVQPAELEDSGVYFCASSQGTSGRASTDTQYFGPGTRLTVL.

The chain employs TRBV29-1 and TRBJ1-1; D is ambiguous. CDR1 is SQVTM, CDR2 ANQGSEA, per germline. This CDR3 contains 12 residues. The V end lost 5 bases, the J end lost 6 bases, and 13 bases lay between the germline ends. CDR3 bases: TGCAGCGTTAAACAGTCGCGGGCTGAAGCTTTCTTT. Residues: CSVKQSRAEAFF.

This clonotype appeared a few times. J is TRBJ2-2 and V is TRBV6-1; weak D call: TRBD2 (7 bases). This CDR3 has 16 amino acids. Germline V gives CDR1 MNHNS, CDR2 SASEGT. Trimming took off 8 bases at V and 6 bases at J, with 22 bases between the two ends. The chain's CDR3 is CASRRGGAGPSGELFF. CDR3 in DNA: TGTGCCAGCCGTAGGGGGGGGGCGGGTCCTTCCGGGGAGCTGTTTTTT.

The CDR3 loop is CSVNSPGVSYEQYF. The CDR3 DNA reads as TGCAGCGTTAATTCTCCGGGAGTAAGCTACGAGCAGTACTTC. The chain couples TRBV29-1 to TRBJ2-7, with D possibly TRBD2 on 6 matching bases. Trimming shortened V by 5 bases and J by 3 bases, and 17 bases separated the two germline ends. From germline, CDR1 is SQVTM and CDR2 ANQGSEA. The CDR3 runs to 14 residues.

This clonotype was counted once. This chain joins TRBV28 and TRBJ1-5, with D possibly TRBD1 on 5 matching bases. Trimming took off 7 bases at V and 4 bases at J, with 8 bases between the two ends. CDR1 and CDR2 (germline): MDHEN, SYDVKM. The CDR3 totals 12 residues. The CDR3 loop reads CASMGLNQPQHF. The CDR3 region has the DNA TGTGCCAGCATGGGGCTGAATCAGCCCCAGCATTTT.

This clonotype was seen repeatedly, ten times or more. The chain links TRBV7-2 to TRBJ2-5; D might be TRBD1 or TRBD2, each matching 7 bases. The germline CDR1 and CDR2 sequences are SGHTA and FQGNSA. Trimming removed 6 bases from V and 7 bases from J, with 18 bases in between. This CDR3 region has 14 residues. In DNA, the CDR3 is TGTGCCAGCAGTGGGAGGGACAGAAAAGGGACCCAGTACTTC. Translated, it gives CASSGRDRKGTQYF.

This chain links TRBV18 with TRBJ1-3; no clear D gene. The V and J ends lost 3 bases and 2 bases respectively, with 8 bases between them. The germline gives CDR1 KGHSH, CDR2 LQKENI. The CDR3 runs 14 residues. In DNA, the CDR3 is TGTGCCAGCTCACCCTTCACAGCTGGAAACACCATATATTTT. Encoded protein: CASSPFTAGNTIYF.

Many counts were recorded for this clonotype. V is TRBV20-1 and J is TRBJ1-1; D uncertain. The germline gives CDR1 DFQATT, CDR2 SNEGSKA (reference sequence). V gave up 3 bases and J gave up 0 bases, with 8 bases separating them. This CDR3 contains 13 residues. CDR3 residues: CSASRNMNTEAFF. CDR3 sequence (DNA): TGCAGTGCTAGCAGGAACATGAACACTGAAGCTTTCTTT.

The chain couples TRBV11-2 to TRBJ1-2; the D gene is possibly TRBD1 (6 bases). The V and J ends lost 5 bases and 4 bases respectively, with 17 bases between them. The CDR3 covers 15 residues. Germline lookup yields CDR1 SGHAT and CDR2 FQNNGV. CDR3 region: CASSPLRGAGYGYTF. DNA for the CDR3: TGTGCCAGCAGCCCATTGAGGGGGGCGGGCTATGGCTACACCTTC.

The genes are TRBV12-3 or TRBV12-4 and TRBJ1-2, with 10 nucleotides matching TRBD1. The J segment lost 7 bases and the V segment lost 3 bases, leaving 8 bases of the junction unmatched. The CDR3 length is 15 residues. The DNA of the CDR3 is TGTGCCAGCAGTTTGGGGACAGGGGAAATTGGTGGCTACACCTTC. As protein: CASSLGTGEIGGYTF.

The rearrangement links TRBV12-3 or TRBV12-4 to TRBJ1-5, with D perhaps TRBD1 (5 bases). The CDR3 spans 13 residues. V lost 8 bases and J 6 bases, leaving 14 bases between the germline ends. The CDR3 DNA sequence: TGTGCCAGCCGGGGGGAAACGGGTCAGCCCCAGCATTTT. This codes for CASRGETGQPQHF.

The chain combines TRBV5-1 with TRBJ1-2; no definite D call. Trimming left V 1 base short and J 2 bases short, with 6 bases between. There are 13 residues in the CDR3. The germline gives CDR1 SGHRS, CDR2 YFSETQ. CDR3 in amino acids: CASSLTENYGYTF. The CDR3 DNA is TGCGCCAGCAGCTTGACGGAAAACTATGGCTACACCTTC.

V usage is TRBV20-1 and J usage is TRBJ1-2; TRBD1 aligns across 8 bases. This CDR3 region has 15 residues. With 0 bases clipped from V and 0 bases from J, the junction kept 3 bases outside the gene matches. Per the germline V gene, CDR1 is DFQATT and CDR2 is SNEGSKA (reference sequence). CDR3 coding DNA: TGCAGTGCTAGAGATAAGACAGGGGCTAACTATGGCTACACCTTC. Translated: CSARDKTGANYGYTF.

This clonotype showed up just a few times. One end of the junction is discordant with germline, which a read error may explain. The V gene is TRBV20-1, the J gene TRBJ2-6; D not certain. The CDR3 has 15 amino acids. Germline CDR1 and CDR2: DFQATT and SNEGSKA (reference sequence). CDR3 sequence: CSARETGSGANVLTF. The CDR3 coding sequence is TGCAGTGCCAGAGAAACCGGGTCTGGGGCCAACGTCCTGACTTTC.

V usage is TRBV3-1 and J usage is TRBJ1-1; 8 bases agree with TRBD1. V was pared by 1 base and J by 5 bases, with 6 bases of the junction left unmatched. The CDR3 is 15 amino acids. Germline loops: CDR1 LGHDT, CDR2 YNNKEL (reference sequence). CDR3 sequence: CASSQGSGGMTEAFF. CDR3 bases: TGTGCCAGCAGCCAAGGTTCAGGGGGCATGACTGAAGCTTTCTTT. The full variable domain, its missing parts supplied by reference TRBV3-1 and TRBJ1-1, is DTAVSQTPKYLVTQMGNDKSIKCEQNLGHDTMYWYKQDSKKFLKIMFSYNNKELIINETVPNRFSPKSPDKAHLNLHINSLELGDSAVYFCASSQGSGGMTEAFFGQGTRLTVV.

The CDR3 DNA sequence: TGCAGTGCTAGTGCAGATACGCAGTATTTT. Translation: CSASADTQYF. V gene TRBV20-1 combines with J gene TRBJ2-3, with D unresolved. Germline values: CDR1 DFQATT, CDR2 SNEGSKA (reference sequence). The CDR3 spans 10 residues. V was clipped by 3 bases and J by 4 bases, with 2 bases between them.

This clonotype was found a few times. The rearrangement joins TRBV7-2 to TRBJ2-1; D gene unclear. Trimming cost V 5 bases and J 7 bases, with 12 bases left between them. The CDR3 loop spans 13 amino acids. Germline CDR1 and CDR2: SGHTA and FQGNSA. In DNA, the CDR3 is TGTGCCAGCAGCCAAGACGTGGCGAATGAGCAGTTCTTC. It yields the protein CASSQDVANEQFF.

This clonotype was counted only a few times. J is TRBJ1-1 and V is TRBV5-1; D remains ambiguous. CDR3 length: 15 residues. Trimming pared 4 bases from V and 5 bases from J, leaving 18 bases between. CDR1 and CDR2 (germline): SGHRS, YFSETQ. The DNA for the CDR3 is TGCGCCAGCAGCCCGTGGACGATTGAGGGTACTGAAGCTTTCTTT. As protein: CASSPWTIEGTEAFF.

This clonotype showed up many times. The V and J genes are TRBV12-3 or TRBV12-4 and TRBJ1-2; 7 bases line up with TRBD1. V trimming: 5 bases; J trimming: 5 bases; junction bases outside the gene matches: 5. CDR3 length: 13 residues. The CDR3 DNA follows: TGTGCCAGCAGTGACAGGGAAGGTTATGGCTACACCTTC. Encoded protein: CASSDREGYGYTF.

The J gene is TRBJ2-1, the V gene TRBV25-1; perhaps TRBD2 as D (7 bases). V was cut by 7 bases and J by 6 bases, with 19 bases left in between. Germline CDR1 and CDR2: MGHDK and SYGVNS. The CDR3 has 15 amino acids. The CDR3 loop is CASTNGRGRGNEQFF. The CDR3 DNA sequence: TGTGCCAGCACCAATGGGAGGGGGAGAGGCAATGAGCAGTTCTTC.

This clonotype was seen ten or more times. The chain has TRBV27 and TRBJ1-1; D is unresolved. Germline values: CDR1 MNHEY, CDR2 SMNVEV (reference sequence). The CDR3 consists of 15 residues. Trimming left V 0 bases short and J 7 bases short, with 15 bases between. DNA of the CDR3: TGTGCCAGCAGTTTATCGCCCGGGAGTTGGAGTGAAGCTTTCTTT. Amino acid sequence: CASSLSPGSWSEAFF.

The table lists this clonotype with a few counts. This chain joins TRBV6-5 and TRBJ1-1, with 10 bases fitting TRBD1. Trimming cost V 6 bases and J 6 bases; bases outside gene matches: 7. Germline CDR1 MNHEY, CDR2 SVGAGI. The CDR3 extends over 14 amino acids. CDR3 sequence (DNA): TGTGCCAGCAGACGACAGGGGGCGGGAGCTGAAGCTTTCTTT. Protein product: CASRRQGAGAEAFF.